The clone carrying this T cell receptor (beta chain) was seen more than once but under ten times. Its antigen remains unknown. The data were obtained in a study of cytomegalovirus exposure and HLA in healthy donors. Study-wide findings and caveats: Among the most significant clusters, several appeared linked to common viral pathogens in a later analysis. Reportedly, cytomegalovirus status was diagnosed with high sensitivity and specificity. The authors listed about 170 TCR beta chains as cytomegalovirus-associated.

PCR involved 60 Vbeta and 13 Jbeta primers. Sequencing was performed with immunoSEQ multiplex PCR; in TCRdb, only in-frame clones are kept and a portion is missing. The sample shows 100,000 to 150,000 clones, more than 65% of them seen only once. Trimming removed 10 bases from V and 0 bases from J; junction bases left unmatched: 11. The CDR3 is 15 amino acids. Per the germline V gene, CDR1 is MNHEY and CDR2 is SVGAGI. The V gene is TRBV6-5, the J gene TRBJ1-1; 7 nucleotides line up with TRBD1. This clonotype originated in a man aged 18 to 30 in good health and CMV-seronegative. The specimen was PBMCs. CDR3 protein: CAISSMTGMNTEAFF. The CDR3 bases are TGTGCCATCAGCAGCATGACAGGGATGAACACTGAAGCTTTCTTT.